This record covers a single TCR beta chain. The sample is drawn from a study of shared clonotypes between healthy human individuals. The table came from immunoSEQ multiplex PCR; TCRdb's copy has only in-frame clones and leaves some out. Here the sample spans around 2.3 million clones, approximately 94% being singletons. Germline assignment: CDR1 MNHEY and CDR2 SMNVEV (reference sequence). Germline trimming cut 4 bases from V and 2 bases from J; bases unmatched to any gene: 7. The CDR3 covers 15 residues. The rearrangement uses TRBV27 and TRBJ1-2, with 7 bases identical to TRBD1. This TCR came from a man between 18 and 29 years old in good health. Sequenced sample: naive CD4+ T cells sorted from blood. As for subset: CD45RA+ positively selected. CDR3 sequence (DNA): TGTGCCAGCAGTTCCGCCCGGACAGGAAACTATGGCTACACCTTC. Translating gives CASSSARTGNYGYTF.